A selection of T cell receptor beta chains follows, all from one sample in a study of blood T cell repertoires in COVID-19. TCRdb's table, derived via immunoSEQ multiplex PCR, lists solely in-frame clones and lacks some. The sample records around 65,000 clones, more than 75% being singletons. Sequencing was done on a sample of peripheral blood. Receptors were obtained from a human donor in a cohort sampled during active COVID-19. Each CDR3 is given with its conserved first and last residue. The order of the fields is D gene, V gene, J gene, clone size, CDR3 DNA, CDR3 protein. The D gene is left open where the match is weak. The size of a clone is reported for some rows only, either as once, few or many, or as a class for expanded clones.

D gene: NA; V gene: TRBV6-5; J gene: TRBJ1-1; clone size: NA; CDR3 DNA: TGTGCCAGCAGTTACGGGGGGATGAACACTGAAGCTTTCTTT; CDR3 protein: CASSYGGMNTEAFF
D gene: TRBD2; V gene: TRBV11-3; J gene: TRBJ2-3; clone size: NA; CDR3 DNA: TGTGCCAGCAGCTCGAGGACTAGCGGCACAGATACGCAGTATTTT; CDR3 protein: CASSSRTSGTDTQYF
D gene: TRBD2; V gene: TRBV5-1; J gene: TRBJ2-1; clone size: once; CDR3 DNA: TGCGCCAGCAGCTTCGGTAGCGGGGGCTACAATGAGCAGTTCTTC; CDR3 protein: CASSFGSGGYNEQFF
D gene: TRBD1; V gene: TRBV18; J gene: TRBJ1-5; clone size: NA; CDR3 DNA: TGTGCCAGCTCACCCCAGGGGGACCAGCCCCAGCATTTT; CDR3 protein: CASSPQGDQPQHF
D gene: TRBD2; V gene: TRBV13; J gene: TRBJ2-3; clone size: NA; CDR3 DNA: TGTGCCAGCAGCCCCGTCCTCCATTTCGGCGGGGGATCAGATACGCAGTATTTT; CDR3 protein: CASSPVLHFGGGSDTQYF
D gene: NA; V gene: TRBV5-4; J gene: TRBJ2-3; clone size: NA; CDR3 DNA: TGTGCCAGCAGCTTGATAGGTAGCACGGTGGATACGCAGTATTTT; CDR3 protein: CASSLIGSTVDTQYF
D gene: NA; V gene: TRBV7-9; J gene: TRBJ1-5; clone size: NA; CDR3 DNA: TGTGCCAGCAGCCCAGGGACTCCATTTCAGCCCCAGCATTTT; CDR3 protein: CASSPGTPFQPQHF
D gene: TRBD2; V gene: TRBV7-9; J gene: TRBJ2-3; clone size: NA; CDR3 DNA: TGTGCCAGCAGCTTTGAGCGGGGGAAAAGCGATACGCAGTATTTT; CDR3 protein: CASSFERGKSDTQYF
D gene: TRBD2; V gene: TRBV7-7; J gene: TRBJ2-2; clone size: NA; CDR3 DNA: TGTGCCAGCAGCGGGGGAGCCGCGGGGGGCCCGAACACCGGGGAGCTGTTTTTT; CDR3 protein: CASSGGAAGGPNTGELFF
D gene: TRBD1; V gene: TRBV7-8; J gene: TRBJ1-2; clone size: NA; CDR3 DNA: TGTGCCAGCAGCTTAGGGACAGGGGGCGGCTATGGCTACACCTTC; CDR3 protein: CASSLGTGGGYGYTF